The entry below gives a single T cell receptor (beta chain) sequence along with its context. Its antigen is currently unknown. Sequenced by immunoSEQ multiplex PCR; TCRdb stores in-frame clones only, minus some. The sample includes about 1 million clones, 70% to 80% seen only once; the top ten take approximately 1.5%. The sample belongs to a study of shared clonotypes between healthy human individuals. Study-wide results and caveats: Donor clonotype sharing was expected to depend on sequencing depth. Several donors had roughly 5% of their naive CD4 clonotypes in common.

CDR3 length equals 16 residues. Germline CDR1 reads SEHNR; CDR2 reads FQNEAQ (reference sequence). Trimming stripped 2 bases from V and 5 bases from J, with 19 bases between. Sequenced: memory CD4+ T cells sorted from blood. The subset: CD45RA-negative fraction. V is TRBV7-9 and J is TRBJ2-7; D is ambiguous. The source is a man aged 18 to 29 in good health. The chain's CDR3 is CASSLSSQKMIHEQYF. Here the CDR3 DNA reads TGTGCCAGCAGCTTATCTTCCCAAAAAATGATCCACGAGCAGTACTTC.